The next 27 T cell receptor beta chains were all read from a single sample in a study of cytomegalovirus exposure and HLA in healthy donors. It was with 60 Vbeta and 13 Jbeta primers that the PCR ran. Method: immunoSEQ multiplex PCR; TCRdb's copy keeps in-frame clones and lacks some. The profile covers about 140,000 clones, with approximately 82% appearing a single time and 1.4% taken by the ten largest. The sequenced sample was PBMCs. The origin of the receptors is a man younger than 40 in good health and CMV-seropositive.

This clone has just one count. The chain combines TRBV28 with TRBJ2-5; tentative D call: TRBD1 (5 bases). The end of the DNA aligns better with TRBJ2-7, so the J call may be wrong. CDR3 length: 13 amino acids. Germline loops: CDR1 MDHEN, CDR2 SYDVKM. Written as DNA, the CDR3 is TGTGCCAGCAGTCCAGGACACTCCTACGAGCAGTACTTC. Its translation: CASSPGHSYEQYF.

V usage is TRBV12-5 and J usage is TRBJ2-1; D may be TRBD1 (6 bases). The CDR3 has 14 residues. Trimming took off 7 bases at V and 5 bases at J, with 15 bases between the two ends. The germline V gene encodes CDR1 LGHNT and CDR2 FRNRAP. CDR3 in amino acids: CASVFRGQNNEQFF. CDR3 nucleotide sequence: TGTGCTAGTGTGTTCCGTGGACAGAACAATGAGCAGTTCTTC.

The V and J genes are TRBV5-1 and TRBJ2-6, with 9 bases matching TRBD1. Trimming took 4 bases from V and 2 from J; bases not matched to a gene: 7. This CDR3 comprises 17 residues. Germline CDR1 and CDR2: SGHRS and YFSETQ. This CDR3 reads CASSTGTGWAGANVLTF. CDR3 sequence (DNA): TGCGCCAGCAGCACCGGGACAGGGTGGGCTGGGGCCAACGTCCTGACTTTC. The full variable domain, its missing parts supplied by reference TRBV5-1 and TRBJ2-6, is KAGVTQTPRYLIKTRGQQVTLSCSPISGHRSVSWYQQTPGQGLQFLFEYFSETQRNKGNFPGRFSGRQFSNSRSEMNVSTLELGDSALYLCASSTGTGWAGANVLTFGAGSRLTVL.

The chain employs TRBV19 and TRBJ1-2, with D uncertain. V shed 7 bases and J shed 1 base, with 13 bases lying between them. This CDR3 is 14 amino acids long. Germline V gene data show CDR1 as LNHDA and CDR2 as SQIVND (reference sequence). The CDR3 loop reads CASNLYGLNYGYTF. The CDR3, as DNA: TGTGCCAGTAATTTATACGGACTTAACTATGGCTACACCTTC.

The chain is built from TRBV18 and TRBJ2-1; D gene uncertain. Trimming pared 0 bases from V and 7 bases from J, leaving 4 bases between. This CDR3 is 12 amino acids long. Germline lookup yields CDR1 KGHSH and CDR2 LQKENI. CDR3 DNA sequence: TGTGCCAGCTCACCACCGCTAAATGAGCAGTTCTTC. Protein: CASSPPLNEQFF.

The chain recombines TRBV30 with TRBJ2-1; 11 bases are shared with TRBD2. This CDR3 is 15 amino acids long. Germline-derived CDR1 and CDR2 are GTSNPN and SVGIG (reference sequence). With 3 bases clipped from V and 4 bases from J, the junction kept 5 bases outside the gene matches. CDR3 nucleotide sequence: TGTGCCTGGAGGAGACTAGCGGGGAGATACAATGAGCAGTTCTTC. As protein: CAWRRLAGRYNEQFF.

CDR3 amino acids: CASSLGSSEQYF. CDR3 nucleotides: TGTGCCAGCAGTTTGGGCAGTTCCGAGCAGTACTTC. The chain combines TRBV28 with TRBJ2-7, with D uncertain. The CDR3 contains 12 residues. The V and J ends lost 3 bases and 6 bases respectively, with 9 bases between them. CDR1 MDHEN and CDR2 SYDVKM come from the germline V gene.

The chain couples TRBV28 to TRBJ2-7, with a weak D call TRBD2 (5 bases). Per the germline V gene, CDR1 is MDHEN and CDR2 is SYDVKM. With 9 bases removed from V and 2 bases from J, the gap between germline ends came to 14 bases. The CDR3 runs to 13 residues. The CDR3 is CASRKDGAYEQYF. DNA of the CDR3: TGTGCCAGTCGAAAAGACGGGGCCTACGAGCAGTACTTC.

The rearrangement links TRBV25-1 to TRBJ2-3; tentative D call: TRBD1 (5 bases). Germline values: CDR1 MGHDK, CDR2 SYGVNS. Trimming removed 2 bases at V and 2 bases at J, with 11 bases between. The CDR3 covers 15 residues. This CDR3 is CASSETQAYTDTQYF. The CDR3 coding sequence is TGTGCCAGCAGTGAAACACAGGCGTACACAGATACGCAGTATTTT.

The chain uses TRBV29-1 and TRBJ2-5, with 7 nucleotides matching TRBD1. This CDR3 region has 14 residues. Germline V CDR1 and CDR2: SQVTM, ANQGSEA. After removal of 6 bases from V and 2 bases from J, the junction contained 9 bases not matched to a gene. CDR3 coding DNA: TGCAGCGTGGCTGGACAGGTAGCTCAAGAGACCCAGTACTTC. Translating it yields CSVAGQVAQETQYF. Full variable domain (outside the CDR3, taken from reference TRBV29-1 and TRBJ2-5): SAVISQKPSRDICQRGTSLTIQCQVDSQVTMMFWYRQQPGQSLTLIATANQGSEATYESGFVIDKFPISRPNLTFSTLTVSNMSPEDSSIYLCSVAGQVAQETQYFGPGTRLLVL.

The chain links TRBV28 to TRBJ2-7; 13 bases align to TRBD2. The trim removed 4 bases at V and 3 bases at J, leaving 3 bases unmatched. Germline CDR1 is MDHEN and CDR2 is SYDVKM. The CDR3 loop spans 15 amino acids. CDR3: CASSSRLAGGYEQYF. The CDR3 bases are TGTGCCAGCAGTTCCCGACTAGCGGGGGGCTACGAGCAGTACTTC.

The chain combines TRBV6-6 with TRBJ1-3; D gene ambiguous. V shed 9 bases and J shed 1 base, with 7 bases lying between them. Germline assignment: CDR1 MNHNY and CDR2 SVGAGI (reference sequence). The CDR3 extends over 12 amino acids. CDR3 bases: TGTGCCAGTGAGGGTTCTGGAAACACCATATATTTT. The encoded protein is CASEGSGNTIYF.

A few counts support this clone. The chain is built from TRBV10-3 and TRBJ1-1, with D perhaps matching TRBD1 (6 bases). The germline V gene has CDR1 ENHRY and CDR2 SYGVKD. CDR3 length: 14 amino acids. V was clipped by 7 bases and J by 0 bases, with 12 bases between them. CDR3 sequence reads: CAINSGQLNTEAFF. The CDR3 region has the DNA TGTGCCATCAACTCGGGACAACTGAACACTGAAGCTTTCTTT.

V is TRBV10-3 and J is TRBJ2-1, with 10 positions matching TRBD2. This CDR3 has 13 amino acids. V was pared by 11 bases and J by 3 bases, with 4 bases of the junction left unmatched. Looked up from germline, CDR1 is ENHRY and CDR2 is SYGVKD. The CDR3 DNA follows: TGTGCCTCAGGACTAGCGGACTACAATGAGCAGTTCTTC. The encoded protein is CASGLADYNEQFF.

There are a few counts of this clone. The chain combines TRBV18 with TRBJ1-3; 7 nucleotides agree with TRBD1. This CDR3 contains 14 residues. V shed 5 bases, J shed 4 bases, and the junction held 5 bases outside the gene matches. Germline V CDR1 and CDR2: KGHSH, LQKENI. CDR3 residues: CASSGGTVGNTIYF. In DNA form, the CDR3 reads TGTGCCAGCTCAGGAGGGACAGTGGGAAACACCATATATTTT.

The chain joins TRBV5-8 to TRBJ2-1, with a weak D call TRBD2 (6 bases). This CDR3 contains 17 residues. V was shortened by 4 bases and J by 0 bases, with 17 bases between the two germline ends. CDR1 is SGHTS and CDR2 is YDEGEE in the germline V gene. The CDR3 sequence is CASSPGDRRISYNEQFF. Written as DNA, the CDR3 is TGTGCCAGCAGCCCGGGGGACCGCCGTATCTCCTACAATGAGCAGTTCTTC.

The genes are TRBV5-1 and TRBJ1-5; 10 bases map to TRBD1. CDR1 is SGHRS, CDR2 YFSETQ, per germline. This CDR3 region has 15 residues. V dropped 5 bases and J dropped 7; count of bases not matched to a gene: 9. In DNA form, the CDR3 reads TGCGCCAGCAGTTCCGGGACAGGGGATTACCAGCCCCAGCATTTT. As protein: CASSSGTGDYQPQHF.

This chain uses TRBV4-2 with TRBJ2-3, with a possible D match to TRBD2 (6 bases). The germline V gene encodes CDR1 LGHNA and CDR2 YNFKEQ. Trimming took 4 bases from V and 0 from J, leaving 14 bases between them. This CDR3 region has 16 residues. DNA of the CDR3: TGTGCCAGCAGCCCGGAACCTAGCGAGAGCACAGATACGCAGTATTTT. Its protein product is CASSPEPSESTDTQYF.

The rearrangement links TRBV7-8 to TRBJ2-7; possibly TRBD1 for D (5 bases). Germline V gives CDR1 SGHVS, CDR2 FQNEAQ. V dropped 1 base and J dropped 3 bases, with 16 bases sitting between them. CDR3 size: 16 residues. In nucleotides, the CDR3 is TGTGCCAGCAGCTTAGGGCAGGGCCCCCCGATCTACGAGCAGTACTTC. Translated, it gives CASSLGQGPPIYEQYF.

There are a few counts of this clone. V is TRBV10-3 and J is TRBJ1-6; TRBD1 aligns across 7 bases. The CDR3 extends over 14 amino acids. Germline trimming cut 4 bases from V and 10 bases from J; bases unmatched to any gene: 7. Germline CDR1 reads ENHRY; CDR2 reads SYGVKD. The CDR3 here is CAISVEGAQSPLHF. The CDR3 bases are TGTGCCATCAGTGTAGAGGGGGCTCAATCACCCCTCCACTTT.

Concerning this clone itself: At one end the junction does not follow the germline gene, possibly because of a read error. V usage is TRBV7-7 and J usage is TRBJ1-1, with TRBD1 identical over 8 bases. The CDR3 is 15 amino acids. Germline values: CDR1 SSHAT, CDR2 FNYEAQ (reference sequence). The CDR3 region is CASSPPTGVNTEAFF. The CDR3 DNA sequence: TGTGCTAGCAGCCCACCGACAGGGGTGAACACTGAAGCTTTCTTT.

The chain combines TRBV19 with TRBJ2-7; D gene uncertain. The CDR3 is made up of 12 amino acids. V lost 5 bases, J lost 2 bases, and 7 bases lay in between. Germline CDR1 and CDR2: LNHDA and SQIVND (reference sequence). The CDR3 sequence is CASSHGAYEQYF. In DNA form, the CDR3 reads TGTGCCAGTAGTCACGGAGCCTACGAGCAGTACTTC.

This sequence joins TRBV19 and TRBJ2-4; 7 bases align to TRBD2. V trimming: 6 bases; J trimming: 7 bases; junction bases outside the gene matches: 6. There are 13 residues in the CDR3. Per the germline V gene, CDR1 is LNHDA and CDR2 is SQIVND (reference sequence). In DNA form, the CDR3 reads TGTGCCAGTAGCGGCCAGGGAGGGAACATTCAGTACTTC. Its protein product is CASSGQGGNIQYF.

This rearrangement joins TRBV30 to TRBJ1-1; D not certain. V was trimmed by 2 bases and J by 5 bases, leaving 15 bases between them. Germline-derived CDR1 and CDR2 are GTSNPN and SVGIG (reference sequence). The CDR3 is 14 amino acids. CDR3 nucleotide sequence: TGTGCCTGGAGTCCACGGAGTGTCGGGACTGAAGCTTTCTTT. This sequence encodes CAWSPRSVGTEAFF.

The chain joins TRBV7-9 to TRBJ2-7, with D possibly TRBD2 on 6 matching bases. Per the germline V gene, CDR1 is SEHNR and CDR2 is FQNEAQ (reference sequence). CDR3 length: 14 residues. V was cut by 1 base and J by 3 bases, with 10 bases left in between. The CDR3 DNA reads TGTGCCAGCAGCTTAGAGGAGGGGATCTACGAGCAGTACTTC. This encodes CASSLEEGIYEQYF.

The J gene is TRBJ2-5, the V gene TRBV2; D possibly corresponds to TRBD1 (6 bases). Trimming stripped 6 bases from V and 1 base from J, with 12 bases between. Per the germline V gene, CDR1 is SNHLY and CDR2 is FYNNEI. CDR3 length equals 14 residues. The CDR3 DNA is TGTGCCAGCAGCGCGACAGGAGTCCAAGAGACCCAGTACTTC. This sequence encodes CASSATGVQETQYF.

This chain links TRBV10-3 with TRBJ1-6; possibly TRBD1 for D (6 bases). CDR1 is ENHRY and CDR2 is SYGVKD in the germline V gene. The CDR3 length is 15 residues. The V end was cut by 3 bases, the J end by 10 bases, with 16 bases between. CDR3 bases: TGTGCCATCAGTGAACGGACAGAAGGAAACTCACCCCTCCACTTT. Its translation is CAISERTEGNSPLHF.